This TCR beta chain was identified during a study of T cell responses to AZD1222 COVID-19 vaccine. Looked up from germline, CDR1 is KGHSH and CDR2 is LQKENI. This CDR3 spans 16 amino acids. Trimming left V 3 bases short and J 4 bases short, with 19 bases between. The repertoire was sequenced with immunoSEQ multiplex PCR; TCRdb's copy has only in-frame clones and lacks some. The profile shows 150,000 to 200,000 clones, about 86% of them singletons. The chain couples TRBV18 to TRBJ2-7; D might be TRBD2 (6 bases). The sequences come from peripheral blood, collected on day 0 of AZD1222 vaccination. This sequence originates from an adult in good health. CDR3: CASSPLGLSNLYEQYF. The CDR3 DNA reads as TGTGCCAGCTCACCGTTGGGACTCTCAAACCTATACGAGCAGTACTTC. Together with reference TRBV18 and TRBJ2-7, the CDR3 gives the full variable domain: NAGVMQNPRHLVRRRGQEARLRCSPMKGHSHVYWYRQLPEEGLKFMVYLQKENIIDESGMPKERFSAEFPKEGPSILRIQQVVRGDSAAYFCASSPLGLSNLYEQYFGPGTRLTVT.